This T cell receptor beta chain was profiled in a study of blood T cell repertoires in COVID-19. Germline CDR1 MNHEY, CDR2 SVGAGI. Trimming left V 5 bases short and J 9 bases short, with 14 bases between. This CDR3 spans 13 amino acids. Only in-frame clones appear in the TCRdb table, and some are missing; sequencing was by immunoSEQ multiplex PCR. The sample shows approximately 140,000 clones, around 80% of them seen only once. This clone was recorded only once. This sequence joins TRBV6-5 and TRBJ2-1; D not certain. The sample taken for sequencing was PBMCs or T cells enriched from blood (not recorded which). The TCR comes from a man in his forties with acute COVID-19. The CDR3, as DNA: TGTGCCAGCAGTCCACGACTCAGAGGTGAGCAGTTCTTC. It yields the protein CASSPRLRGEQFF.